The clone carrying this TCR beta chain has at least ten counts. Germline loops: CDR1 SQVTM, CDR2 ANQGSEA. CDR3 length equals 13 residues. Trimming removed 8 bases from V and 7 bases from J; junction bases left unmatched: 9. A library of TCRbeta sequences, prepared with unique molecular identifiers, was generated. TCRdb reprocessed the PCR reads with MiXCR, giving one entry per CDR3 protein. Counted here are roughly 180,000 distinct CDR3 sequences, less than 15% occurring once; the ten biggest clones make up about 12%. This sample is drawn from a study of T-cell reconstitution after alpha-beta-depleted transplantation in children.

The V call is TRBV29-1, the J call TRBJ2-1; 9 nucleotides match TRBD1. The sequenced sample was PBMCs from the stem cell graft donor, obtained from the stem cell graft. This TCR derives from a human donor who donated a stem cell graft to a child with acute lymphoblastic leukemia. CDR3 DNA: TGCAGCAGTACCGGGACAGGGTGGAATGAGCAGTTCTTC. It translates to CSSTGTGWNEQFF.